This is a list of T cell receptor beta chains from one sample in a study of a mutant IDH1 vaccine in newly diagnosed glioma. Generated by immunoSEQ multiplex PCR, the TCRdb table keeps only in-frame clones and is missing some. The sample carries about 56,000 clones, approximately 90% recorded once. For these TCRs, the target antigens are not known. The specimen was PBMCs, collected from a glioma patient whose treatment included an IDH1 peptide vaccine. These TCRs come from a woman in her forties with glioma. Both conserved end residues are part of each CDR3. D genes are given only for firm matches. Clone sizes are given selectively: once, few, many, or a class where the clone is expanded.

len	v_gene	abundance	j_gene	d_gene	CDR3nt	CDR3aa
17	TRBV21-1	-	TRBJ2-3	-	TGTGCCAGCAGCAAGAGGTCCCTAGCGGGAAACACAGATACGCAGTATTTT	CASSKRSLAGNTDTQYF
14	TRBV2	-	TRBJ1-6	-	TGTGCCAGCAGTGGCGGGGGGCGAAATTCACCCCTCCACTTT	CASSGGGRNSPLHF
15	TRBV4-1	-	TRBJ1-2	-	TGCGCCAGCAGCCAAGGTCGGACGGATAACTATGGCTACACCTTC	CASSQGRTDNYGYTF
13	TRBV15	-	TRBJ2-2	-	TGTGCCACCAGCAGAGGGATGACCGGGGAGCTGTTTTTT	CATSRGMTGELFF
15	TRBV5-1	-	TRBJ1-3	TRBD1	TGCGCCAGCAGGGAACAGGGGAACTCTGGAAACACCATATATTTT	CASREQGNSGNTIYF
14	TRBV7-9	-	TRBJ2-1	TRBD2	TGTGCCAGCAGCTCTGTAGCGGGAGTGGATGAGCAGTTCTTC	CASSSVAGVDEQFF
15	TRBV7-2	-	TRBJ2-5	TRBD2	TGTGCCAGCAGCTTTACTAGCGGGGGGGCTGGGACCCAGTACTTC	CASSFTSGGAGTQYF
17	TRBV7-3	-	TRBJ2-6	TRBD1	TGTGCCAGCACTCCGGGACAGGGAATCCCTGGGGCCAACGTCCTGACTTTC	CASTPGQGIPGANVLTF
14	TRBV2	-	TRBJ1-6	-	TGTGCCAGCAGCCCACAGGGAGATAATTCACCCCTCCACTTT	CASSPQGDNSPLHF
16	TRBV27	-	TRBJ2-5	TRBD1	TGTGCCAGCAGTTTGGGTTTTGGGACAGGGGAAGAGACCCAGTACTTC	CASSLGFGTGEETQYF
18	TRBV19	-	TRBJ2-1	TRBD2	TGTGCCAGTAGTCTCGGGACTAGCGGGATGAGCTCCTACAATGAGCAGTTCTTC	CASSLGTSGMSSYNEQFF
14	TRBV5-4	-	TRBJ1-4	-	TGTGCCAGCAGCTTGGAGGGGTCGGGGGAAAAACTGTTTTTT	CASSLEGSGEKLFF
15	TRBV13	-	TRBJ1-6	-	TGTGCCAGCAGCTTAGGTGGGGGGACTAATTCACCCCTCCACTTT	CASSLGGGTNSPLHF
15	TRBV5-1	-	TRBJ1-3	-	TGCGCCAGCAGCTTGGTCGGTGGGTCGGAAAACACCATATATTTT	CASSLVGGSENTIYF
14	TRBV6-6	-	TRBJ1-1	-	TGTGCCAGCAGTTACGGGGGCATGAACACTGAAGCTTTCTTT	CASSYGGMNTEAFF
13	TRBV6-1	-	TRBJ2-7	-	TGTGCCAGCAGTGAAGTAGGTTCCTACGAGCAGTACTTC	CASSEVGSYEQYF
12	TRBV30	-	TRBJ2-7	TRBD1	TGTGCCGGACAGGAGACCTTCGGCGAGCAGTACTTC	CAGQETFGEQYF
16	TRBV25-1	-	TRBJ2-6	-	TGTGCCAGCGGTCTCGACGTCCCCTCTGGGGCCAACGTCCTGACTTTC	CASGLDVPSGANVLTF
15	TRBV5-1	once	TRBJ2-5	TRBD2	TGCGCCAGCAGCGGAGCGGGAGGGGGCCAAGAGACCCAGTACTTC	CASSGAGGGQETQYF
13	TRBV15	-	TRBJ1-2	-	TGTGCCACCAGCACGCCCGCCGTCTATGGCTACACCTTC	CATSTPAVYGYTF
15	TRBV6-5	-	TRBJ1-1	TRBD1	TGTGCCAGCACTACCCCCGGGACAGGGGGCACTGAAGCTTTCTTT	CASTTPGTGGTEAFF
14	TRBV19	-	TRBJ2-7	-	TGTGCCAGTAGTAATCAGGGTGCAGGTTACGAGCAGTACTTC	CASSNQGAGYEQYF
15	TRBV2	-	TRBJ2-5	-	TGTGCCAGCAGTGATGATTTGGGGGGCGCGGAGACCCAGTACTTC	CASSDDLGGAETQYF
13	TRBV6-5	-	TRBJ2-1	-	TGTGCCAGCAGTTACGACGGCTACAATGAGCAGTTCTTC	CASSYDGYNEQFF
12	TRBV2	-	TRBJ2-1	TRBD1	TGTGCCAGCAGTCCACAGGGGATTGAGCAGTTCTTC	CASSPQGIEQFF
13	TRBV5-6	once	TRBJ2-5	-	TGTGCCAGCATCTCACAGGAGCGAGAGACCCAGTACTTC	CASISQERETQYF
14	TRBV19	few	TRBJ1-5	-	TGTGCCAGTAGTGATGGGGGGCTTTATCAGCCCCAGCATTTT	CASSDGGLYQPQHF